This TCR beta chain is from a study of cytomegalovirus exposure and HLA in healthy donors. Clones were read by immunoSEQ multiplex PCR, and TCRdb kept only the in-frame ones, dropping some. In the table there are some 120,000 clones, about 88% of which are singletons. CDR3 length: 13 residues. J was trimmed by 7 bases and V by 4 bases; bases with no gene match: 6. Germline CDR1 is GTSNPN and CDR2 is SVGIG (reference sequence). Sequencing used PBMCs. This chain joins TRBV30 and TRBJ2-5, with 10 nucleotides matching TRBD1. The receptor's source is a woman aged 18-29 years in good health and CMV-seronegative. In DNA, the CDR3 is TGTGCCTGGACCGGACAGGGGGAGGGGACCCAGTACTTC. Translating it yields CAWTGQGEGTQYF.